This is a list of T cell receptor beta chains from one sample in a study of blood T cell repertoires in COVID-19. Measured with immunoSEQ multiplex PCR; TCRdb has only the in-frame clones, and not every one. Among fewer than 350,000 clones listed, over 80% were seen once. Sequenced material: peripheral blood. These receptors originate from a man aged 30 to 39 with COVID-19, enrolled during active disease. CDR3s include the opening cysteine and the closing phenylalanine or tryptophan. Fields, in order: J gene, clone size, V gene, D gene, CDR3 protein, CDR3 DNA. The D gene is left open where the match is weak. Some rows mark clone size as missing; the rest say once, few, many or name a class of expanded clone.

TRBJ1-6,many,TRBV7-2,TRBD1,CASSGRQGTYNSPLHF,TGTGCCAGCAGCGGCCGACAGGGGACTTATAATTCACCCCTCCACTTT
TRBJ2-5,NA,TRBV9,TRBD2,CASSVFRGRGETQYF,TGTGCCAGCAGCGTGTTCCGCGGGAGAGGAGAGACCCAGTACTTC
TRBJ2-1,NA,TRBV11-2,NA,CASSGPGGVTNYNEQFF,TGTGCCAGCAGCGGCCCGGGCGGGGTGACCAACTACAATGAGCAGTTCTTC
TRBJ1-6,NA,TRBV11-2,NA,CASSLHLPPLHF,TGTGCCAGCAGCTTACACTTGCCACCCCTCCACTTT
TRBJ1-2,NA,TRBV16,NA,CASSQTNRDGYTF,TGTGCCAGCAGCCAAACGAATCGGGATGGCTACACCTTC
TRBJ1-2,NA,TRBV7-6,TRBD1,CASSSGQGASNYGYTF,TGTGCCAGCAGCTCCGGACAGGGGGCTTCTAACTATGGCTACACCTTC
TRBJ1-5,NA,TRBV12-5,NA,CASGLVEGFSNQPQHF,TGTGCTAGTGGTTTGGTAGAGGGATTTAGCAATCAGCCCCAGCATTTT
TRBJ2-1,NA,TRBV6-6,TRBD2,CASTVAGHYNEQFF,TGTGCCAGCACAGTAGCGGGGCATTACAATGAGCAGTTCTTC
TRBJ1-6,NA,TRBV27,NA,CASSLWGGRNSPLHF,TGTGCCAGCAGTTTATGGGGGGGGCGGAATTCACCCCTCCACTTT
TRBJ1-2,NA,TRBV3-1/TRBV3-2,TRBD1,CASSQDLSRTGSNYGYTF,TGTGCCAGCAGCCAAGACCTCTCGCGGACAGGATCTAACTATGGCTACACCTTC
TRBJ1-2,NA,TRBV5-5,NA,CASSLARAGIDGYTF,TGTGCCAGCAGCTTGGCCCGGGCAGGGATCGATGGCTACACCTTC
TRBJ1-3,NA,TRBV6-5,NA,CASHSANTIYF,TGTGCCAGTCACAGTGCGAACACCATATATTTT
TRBJ2-7,NA,TRBV7-8,NA,CASSLALWQGHSYEQYF,TGTGCCAGCAGCTTAGCGCTCTGGCAGGGGCACTCCTACGAGCAGTACTTC
TRBJ1-2,NA,TRBV3-1/TRBV3-2,NA,CASSQALVGGSYGYTF,TGTGCCAGCAGCCAAGCCCTGGTGGGAGGCTCCTATGGCTACACCTTC
TRBJ1-5,few,TRBV28,NA,CASSSPLPQHF,TGTGCCAGCAGTTCCCCTTTGCCCCAGCATTTT
TRBJ2-7,NA,TRBV28,TRBD1,CASSLDLGTGYYEQYF,TGTGCCAGCAGTTTAGATCTCGGGACAGGGTACTACGAGCAGTACTTC
TRBJ1-4,NA,TRBV11-2,NA,CASSDGVSRQYEKLFF,TGTGCCAGCAGCGACGGAGTATCGCGGCAGTATGAAAAACTGTTTTTT
TRBJ2-5,NA,TRBV10-3,NA,CAISGLGTQYF,TGTGCCATCAGCGGGTTAGGGACCCAGTACTTC
TRBJ1-1,NA,TRBV19,NA,CASSSTSLNTEAFF,TGTGCCAGTAGTTCGACATCTCTGAACACTGAAGCTTTCTTT
TRBJ2-1,NA,TRBV14,TRBD2,CASSPAELSGGYNEQFF,TGTGCCAGCAGCCCCGCTGAGTTGTCGGGAGGGTACAATGAGCAGTTCTTC
TRBJ2-1,NA,TRBV19,TRBD1,CASSIVGTGSFNEQFF,TGTGCCAGTAGTATTGTAGGGACAGGGAGTTTCAATGAGCAGTTCTTC
TRBJ2-1,NA,TRBV28,TRBD2,CASSIAGGPYNEQFF,TGTGCCAGCAGTATCGCGGGAGGGCCCTACAATGAGCAGTTCTTC
TRBJ2-1,NA,TRBV18,TRBD2,CASSPPLSGSSYNEQFF,TGTGCCAGCTCACCACCTCTTAGCGGGAGTTCCTACAATGAGCAGTTCTTC
TRBJ2-7,NA,TRBV4-1,TRBD1,CASSLSDRAYEQYF,TGCGCCAGCAGCCTTTCGGACAGGGCCTACGAGCAGTACTTC
TRBJ1-4,NA,TRBV7-6,NA,CASSLAFLVGAKEEKLFF,TGTGCCAGCAGCTTAGCATTCCTTGTAGGGGCCAAAGAAGAAAAACTGTTTTTT
TRBJ1-1,NA,TRBV6-2/TRBV6-3,TRBD1,CASSSDRVEGNTEAFF,TGTGCCAGCAGCTCTGACAGGGTCGAGGGGAACACTGAAGCTTTCTTT
TRBJ1-2,NA,TRBV19,NA,CASSIQGVGYGYTF,TGTGCCAGTAGTATTCAAGGGGTCGGCTATGGCTACACCTTC
TRBJ2-2,NA,TRBV7-3,NA,CASSDKNTGELFF,TGTGCCAGCAGTGACAAGAACACCGGGGAGCTGTTTTTT
TRBJ2-7,NA,TRBV12-3/TRBV12-4,NA,CASSPGERQYF,TGTGCCAGCAGTCCCGGTGAGAGGCAGTACTTC
TRBJ2-6,NA,TRBV2,NA,CASSYTSGANVLTF,TGTGCCAGCAGTTACACCTCTGGGGCCAACGTCCTGACTTTC
TRBJ2-7,NA,TRBV18,TRBD2,CASSPYSGRAAEQYF,TGTGCCAGCTCACCTTATAGCGGGAGGGCAGCCGAGCAGTACTTC
TRBJ1-1,once,TRBV19,TRBD1,CASSTPGGTGANTEAFF,TGTGCCAGTAGTACTCCCGGAGGGACAGGGGCCAACACTGAAGCTTTCTTT
TRBJ2-7,NA,TRBV29-1,NA,CSVAGLLYEQYF,TGCAGCGTTGCGGGATTGCTCTACGAGCAGTACTTC
TRBJ2-7,NA,TRBV11-2,NA,CASSLIYYEQYF,TGTGCCAGCAGCTTAATTTACTACGAGCAGTACTTC
TRBJ2-7,NA,TRBV15,NA,CATSKEGRPYEQYF,TGTGCCACCAGCAAAGAGGGCAGGCCCTACGAGCAGTACTTC
TRBJ1-2,NA,TRBV19,TRBD1,CASTDRVYGYTF,TGTGCCAGCACGGACAGGGTTTATGGCTACACCTTC
TRBJ2-7,once,TRBV7-9,NA,CASSLQGTVSYEQYF,TGTGCCAGCAGCCTTCAGGGGACCGTCTCCTACGAGCAGTACTTC
TRBJ1-2,NA,TRBV15,TRBD1,CATSRDKTGGASGYTF,TGTGCCACCAGCAGAGATAAGACAGGGGGCGCAAGTGGCTACACCTTC
TRBJ2-3,NA,TRBV12-5,TRBD1,CASGLGSGTGSTDTQYF,TGTGCTAGTGGTTTGGGATCCGGGACAGGGAGCACAGATACGCAGTATTTT
TRBJ2-7,many,TRBV11-2,NA,CASSLTGGRSSYEQYF,TGTGCCAGCAGCCTTACTGGGGGGAGGAGCTCCTACGAGCAGTACTTC
TRBJ2-7,NA,TRBV2,TRBD1,CASSVTGGSSYEQYF,TGTGCCAGCAGCGTCACAGGGGGGAGCTCCTACGAGCAGTACTTC
TRBJ1-4,NA,TRBV18,NA,CASSKPGPEKEKLFF,TGTGCCAGCTCAAAACCGGGTCCTGAAAAAGAAAAACTGTTTTTT
TRBJ2-1,NA,TRBV7-2,TRBD1,CASSSWTGSSYNEQFF,TGTGCCAGCAGCTCGTGGACAGGAAGCTCCTACAATGAGCAGTTCTTC
TRBJ1-3,NA,TRBV4-3,NA,CASSQDWQGGNTIYF,TGCGCCAGCAGCCAAGATTGGCAGGGCGGAAACACCATATATTTT
TRBJ1-3,NA,TRBV19,TRBD1,CASSIQPDRAGNTIYF,TGTGCCAGTAGTATCCAACCTGACAGGGCTGGAAACACCATATATTTT
TRBJ1-1,NA,TRBV14,NA,CASNRARGTEAFF,TGTGCCAGCAATAGGGCCCGGGGAACTGAAGCTTTCTTT
TRBJ2-1,NA,TRBV7-3,TRBD2,CASSPKREGSYNEQFF,TGTGCCAGCAGCCCCAAGCGGGAGGGCTCCTACAATGAGCAGTTCTTC
TRBJ2-7,NA,TRBV10-3,TRBD1,CAISGFGPGQGAYEQYF,TGTGCCATCAGTGGATTTGGACCGGGACAGGGGGCTTACGAGCAGTACTTC
TRBJ2-2,NA,TRBV7-3,TRBD1,CASSLPGTGDTGELFF,TGTGCCAGCAGCTTACCCGGGACAGGGGACACCGGGGAGCTGTTTTTT
TRBJ2-3,NA,TRBV29-1,TRBD2,CSVAGLAGVLDTQYF,TGCAGCGTTGCTGGACTAGCGGGAGTACTCGATACGCAGTATTTT
TRBJ2-2,few,TRBV15,TRBD2,CATNGAGTNTGELFF,TGTGCCACCAACGGAGCGGGAACGAACACCGGGGAGCTGTTTTTT
TRBJ2-4,few,TRBV6-5,TRBD2,CASMRRGGIGDIQYF,TGTGCCAGCATGAGGCGGGGGGGGATCGGGGACATTCAGTACTTC